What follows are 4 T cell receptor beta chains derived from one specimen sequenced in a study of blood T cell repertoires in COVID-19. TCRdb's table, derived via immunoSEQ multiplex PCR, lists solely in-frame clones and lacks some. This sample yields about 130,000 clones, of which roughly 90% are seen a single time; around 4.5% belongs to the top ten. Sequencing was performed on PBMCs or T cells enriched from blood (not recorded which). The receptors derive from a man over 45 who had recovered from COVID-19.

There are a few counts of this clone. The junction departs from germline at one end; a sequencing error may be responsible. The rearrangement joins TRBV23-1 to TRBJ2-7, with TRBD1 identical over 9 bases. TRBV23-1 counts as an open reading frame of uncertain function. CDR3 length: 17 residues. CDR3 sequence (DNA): TGCGCCATTACACAGGGGGCTGTATCTCTGGTTTCCTTCGAGCAGTACTTC. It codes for CAITQGAVSLVSFEQYF.

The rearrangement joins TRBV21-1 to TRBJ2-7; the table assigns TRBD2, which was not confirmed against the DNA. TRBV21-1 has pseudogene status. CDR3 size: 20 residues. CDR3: CASSNWEPTSGRFSTYEQYF. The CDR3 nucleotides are TGTGCCAGCAGCAATTGGGAACCAACTAGCGGGAGGTTCTCCACCTACGAGCAGTACTTC.

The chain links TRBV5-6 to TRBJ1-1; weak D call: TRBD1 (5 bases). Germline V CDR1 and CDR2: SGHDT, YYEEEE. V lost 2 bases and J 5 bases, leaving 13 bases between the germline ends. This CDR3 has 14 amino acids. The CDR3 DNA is TGTGCCAGCAGCTTCGGGGGGTTTGAGACTGAAGCTTTCTTT. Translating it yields CASSFGGFETEAFF.

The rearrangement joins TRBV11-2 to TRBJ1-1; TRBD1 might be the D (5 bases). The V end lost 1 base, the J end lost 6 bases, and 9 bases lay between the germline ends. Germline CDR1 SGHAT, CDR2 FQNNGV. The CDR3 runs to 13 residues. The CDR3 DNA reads TGTGCCAGCAGCTTAGTAAGGGGATCTGAAGCTTTCTTT. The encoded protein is CASSLVRGSEAFF.